This TCR beta chain was sequenced during a study of blood T cell repertoires in COVID-19. Trimming removed 1 base at V and 10 bases at J, with 10 bases between. There are 13 residues in the CDR3. CDR1 SEHNR and CDR2 FQNEAQ come from the germline V gene (reference sequence). Original analysis: Quantification of nucleated cells was approximated via reference gene primer amplification. The method was immunoSEQ multiplex PCR; TCRdb's version includes in-frame clones alone and lacks a portion of them. That table supplies the V and J calls and clone size; D and trimming were determined from the DNA. The table records roughly 400,000 clones, roughly 84% of them present only once. This clone was recorded once.

This receptor was taken from a young woman who had been exposed to COVID-19. The V and J genes are TRBV7-9 and TRBJ2-2; the D gene is possibly TRBD1 (5 bases). The sequenced sample was PBMCs or T cells enriched from blood (not recorded which). The DNA for the CDR3 is TGTGCCAGCAGCTTAGGGACAAGGCCGGAGCTGTTTTTT. Its protein product is CASSLGTRPELFF.